The rows below give T cell receptor beta chains drawn from one sample of a study of OX40 agonist ivuxolimab in advanced cancers. Profiling relied on immunoSEQ multiplex PCR, and the TCRdb table lists in-frame clones only, not all of them. Of about 69,000 clones listed, 75% to 90% were seen once; the top ten hold 6.5%. Sequencing was performed on CD4+ or CD8+ T cells sorted from blood, taken in a trial of the OX40 agonist ivuxolimab. These receptors came from an adult with an advanced solid tumor such as melanoma, head and neck, liver or kidney cancer. The CDR3 runs from the conserved cysteine through the conserved F or W. D genes are given only for firm matches. The size entry is marked missing in some rows and otherwise reads once, few, many or a size class.

TRBJ2-1 | TRBD2 | TRBV9 | NA | CASSVEGLAGGGTNEQFF | TGTGCCAGCAGCGTAGAAGGGTTGGCGGGAGGGGGTACAAATGAGCAGTTCTTC
TRBJ2-6 | TRBD1 | TRBV19 | NA | CASSIQGAGANVLTF | TGTGCCAGTAGTATTCAGGGGGCTGGGGCCAACGTCCTGACTTTC
TRBJ1-1 | NA | TRBV9 | NA | CASSVEQGPNTEAFF | TGTGCCAGCAGCGTAGAACAAGGCCCGAACACTGAAGCTTTCTTT
TRBJ1-1 | TRBD1 | TRBV19 | many | CASSLGQTEAFF | TGTGCCAGTAGTTTGGGACAGACTGAAGCTTTCTTT
TRBJ2-1 | NA | TRBV13 | NA | CASSLRMVNEQFF | TGTGCCAGCAGCCTTCGAATGGTCAATGAGCAGTTCTTC
TRBJ2-1 | TRBD2 | TRBV5-8 | NA | CASSQESGGGYNEQFF | TGCGCCAGCAGCCAAGAGTCGGGAGGGGGTTACAATGAGCAGTTCTTC
TRBJ2-5 | NA | TRBV9 | NA | CASSGHPREETQYF | TGTGCCAGCAGCGGGCATCCACGGGAAGAGACCCAGTACTTC
TRBJ1-1 | TRBD1 | TRBV7-9 | NA | CASSAGTGGLKNTEAFF | TGTGCCAGCAGCGCCGGGACAGGGGGTTTAAAGAACACTGAAGCTTTCTTT
TRBJ2-2 | NA | TRBV9 | NA | CASSEDGIFTGELFF | TGTGCCAGCAGCGAGGACGGGATTTTCACCGGGGAGCTGTTTTTT
TRBJ2-1 | NA | TRBV4-3 | few | CASSQAVGSYNEQFF | TGCGCCAGCAGCCAAGCGGTAGGCTCCTACAATGAGCAGTTCTTC
TRBJ1-6 | NA | TRBV4-1 | NA | CASSQEWGIGNSPLHF | TGCGCCAGCAGCCAAGAATGGGGGATCGGGAATTCACCCCTCCACTTT
TRBJ2-1 | NA | TRBV4-1 | NA | CASSQDSSSSYNEQFF | TGCGCCAGCAGCCAAGATTCTAGTAGCTCCTACAATGAGCAGTTCTTC
TRBJ2-7 | TRBD1 | TRBV6-1 | NA | CASSETGGSYEQYF | TGTGCCAGCAGTGAAACAGGGGGCTCCTACGAGCAGTACTTC
TRBJ1-5 | NA | TRBV6-5 | NA | CASSYSVKDQPQHF | TGTGCCAGCAGTTACTCAGTTAAGGATCAGCCCCAGCATTTT
TRBJ2-7 | NA | TRBV30 | NA | CAWNPGSNTYEQYF | TGTGCCTGGAATCCCGGGTCTAACACCTACGAGCAGTACTTC
TRBJ2-7 | NA | TRBV7-9 | NA | CASSLLGPYEQYF | TGTGCCAGCAGCTTACTGGGCCCCTACGAGCAGTACTTC
TRBJ2-3 | NA | TRBV7-9 | NA | CASSSTRGGSTDTQYF | TGTGCCAGCAGCTCAACTAGGGGGGGCAGCACAGATACGCAGTATTTT
TRBJ2-1 | NA | TRBV19 | NA | CASSIGDITYNEQFF | TGTGCCAGTAGTATCGGGGACATCACCTACAATGAGCAGTTCTTC
TRBJ1-1 | NA | TRBV7-6 | once | CASSSRNTEAFF | TGTGCCAGCAGCTCCAGAAACACTGAAGCTTTCTTT
TRBJ1-2 | NA | TRBV7-9 | NA | CASSGMGYWGYTF | TGTGCCAGCAGCGGAATGGGGTATTGGGGCTACACCTTC
TRBJ2-2 | TRBD1 | TRBV28 | large | CASRSGTGHTGELFF | TGTGCCAGCAGGTCCGGGACAGGGCACACCGGGGAGCTGTTTTTT
TRBJ2-4 | NA | TRBV27 | NA | CASSFHSGRDIQYF | TGTGCCAGCAGTTTCCATAGCGGACGGGACATTCAGTACTTC
TRBJ2-7 | TRBD2 | TRBV6-5 | NA | CASSYLAGNYEQYF | TGTGCCAGCAGTTACCTAGCGGGGAACTACGAGCAGTACTTC
TRBJ2-3 | NA | TRBV28 | NA | CASTRADTQYF | TGTGCCAGCACCCGTGCAGATACGCAGTATTTT
TRBJ1-3 | NA | TRBV7-9 | NA | CASSLWGPSGNTIYF | TGTGCCAGCAGCTTATGGGGGCCCTCTGGAAACACCATATATTTT
TRBJ2-1 | NA | TRBV27 | NA | CASSLLVGGNEQFF | TGTGCCAGCAGTTTACTAGTAGGGGGCAATGAGCAGTTCTTC
TRBJ2-2 | TRBD1 | TRBV18 | NA | CASSSSDRENTGELFF | TGTGCCAGCTCGTCTTCGGACAGGGAGAACACCGGGGAGCTGTTTTTT
TRBJ2-1 | TRBD2 | TRBV11-2 | NA | CASSPRTSGSYNEQFF | TGTGCCAGCAGCCCCAGGACTAGCGGAAGCTACAATGAGCAGTTCTTC
TRBJ2-1 | TRBD2 | TRBV7-9 | NA | CASSLGLAGSYNEQFF | TGTGCCAGCAGCTTGGGACTAGCGGGTTCCTACAATGAGCAGTTCTTC
TRBJ2-1 | TRBD2 | TRBV5-4 | NA | CASSLTVGGSVDNEQFF | TGTGCCAGCAGCTTGACCGTCGGCGGGAGTGTGGACAATGAGCAGTTCTTC
TRBJ1-2 | NA | TRBV7-9 | NA | CASSLADIYGYTF | TGTGCCAGCAGCTTAGCTGATATCTATGGCTACACCTTC
TRBJ1-2 | NA | TRBV6-7 | NA | CASKPPPGTDYGYTF | TGTGCCAGCAAACCCCCCCCAGGGACGGACTATGGCTACACCTTC
TRBJ1-1 | TRBD1 | TRBV19 | NA | CASSPRTGRNTEAFF | TGTGCCAGTAGTCCTAGGACAGGAAGGAACACTGAAGCTTTCTTT
TRBJ2-1 | TRBD1 | TRBV5-4 | NA | CASSLPPGQGIIEQFF | TGTGCCAGCAGCCTTCCCCCGGGACAGGGGATTATTGAGCAGTTCTTC
TRBJ1-3 | NA | TRBV19 | NA | CASSIGQNSGNTIYF | TGTGCCAGTAGTATCGGACAGAACTCTGGAAACACCATATATTTT
TRBJ1-1 | NA | TRBV18 | NA | CASSPERHTEAFF | TGTGCCAGCTCCCCAGAGAGGCACACTGAAGCTTTCTTT